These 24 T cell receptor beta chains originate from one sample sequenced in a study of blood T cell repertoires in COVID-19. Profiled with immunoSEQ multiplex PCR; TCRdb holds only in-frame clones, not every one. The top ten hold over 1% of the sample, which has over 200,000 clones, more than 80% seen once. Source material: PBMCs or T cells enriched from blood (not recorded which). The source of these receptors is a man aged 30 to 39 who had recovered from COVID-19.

The CDR3 loop reads CASSGALGSNQPQHF. CDR3 coding DNA: TGTGCCAGCTCAGGGGCTCTCGGTAGCAATCAGCCCCAGCATTTT. This sequence joins TRBV18 and TRBJ1-5; maybe TRBD1 (5 bases). V gave up 5 bases and J gave up 0 bases, with 11 bases separating them. This CDR3 is built from 15 residues. The germline gives CDR1 KGHSH, CDR2 LQKENI.

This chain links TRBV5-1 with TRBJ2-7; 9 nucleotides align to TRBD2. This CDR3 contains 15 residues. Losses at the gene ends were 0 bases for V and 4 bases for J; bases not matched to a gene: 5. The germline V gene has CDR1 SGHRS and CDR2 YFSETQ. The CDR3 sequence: CASSLGTSVGYEQYF. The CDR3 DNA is TGCGCCAGCAGCTTGGGGACTAGCGTTGGGTACGAGCAGTACTTC.

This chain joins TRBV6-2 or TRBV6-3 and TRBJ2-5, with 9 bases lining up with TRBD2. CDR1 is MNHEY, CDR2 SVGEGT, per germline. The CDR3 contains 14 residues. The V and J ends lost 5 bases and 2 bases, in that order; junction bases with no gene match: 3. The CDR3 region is CASSRSGGQETQYF. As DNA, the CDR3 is TGTGCCAGCAGTCGGAGCGGGGGGCAAGAGACCCAGTACTTC.

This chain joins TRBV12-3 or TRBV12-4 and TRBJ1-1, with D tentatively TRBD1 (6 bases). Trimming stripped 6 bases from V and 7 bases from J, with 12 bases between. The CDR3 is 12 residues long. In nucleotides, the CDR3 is TGTGCCAGCAGGCATACAGGGATTGAAGCTTTCTTT. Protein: CASRHTGIEAFF.

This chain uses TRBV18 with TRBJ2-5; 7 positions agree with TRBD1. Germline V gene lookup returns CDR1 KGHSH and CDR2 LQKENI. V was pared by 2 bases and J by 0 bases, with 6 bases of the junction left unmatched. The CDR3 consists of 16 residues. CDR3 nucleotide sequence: TGTGCCAGCTCACCAAGACAGGGCCATTACCAAGAGACCCAGTACTTC. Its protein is CASSPRQGHYQETQYF.

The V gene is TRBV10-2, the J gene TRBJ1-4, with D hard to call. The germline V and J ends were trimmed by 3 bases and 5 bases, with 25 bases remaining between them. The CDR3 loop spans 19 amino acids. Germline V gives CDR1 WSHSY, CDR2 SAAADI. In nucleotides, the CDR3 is TGCGCCAGCAGTGACTTCACCAAACAACCCGAGGGAGTGAATGAAAAACTGTTTTTT. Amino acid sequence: CASSDFTKQPEGVNEKLFF.

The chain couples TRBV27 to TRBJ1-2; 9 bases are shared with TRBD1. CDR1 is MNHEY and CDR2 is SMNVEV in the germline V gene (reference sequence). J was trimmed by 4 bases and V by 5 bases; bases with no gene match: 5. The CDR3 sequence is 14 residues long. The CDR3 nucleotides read TGTGCCAGCAGTCAGGGGGACAGGGCCTATGGCTACACCTTC. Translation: CASSQGDRAYGYTF.

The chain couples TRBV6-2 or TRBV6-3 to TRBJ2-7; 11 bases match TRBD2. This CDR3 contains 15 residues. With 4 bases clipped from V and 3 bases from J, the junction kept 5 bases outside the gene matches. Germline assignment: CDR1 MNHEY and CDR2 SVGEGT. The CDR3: CASSSKTSGNYEQYF. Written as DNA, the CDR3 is TGTGCCAGCAGTTCCAAGACTAGCGGGAACTACGAGCAGTACTTC.

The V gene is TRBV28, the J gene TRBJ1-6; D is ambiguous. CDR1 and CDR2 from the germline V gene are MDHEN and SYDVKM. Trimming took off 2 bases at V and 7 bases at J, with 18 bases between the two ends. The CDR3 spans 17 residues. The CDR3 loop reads CASSLRLRTGENSPLHF. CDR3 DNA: TGTGCCAGCAGTTTACGTCTTCGGACTGGGGAGAATTCACCCCTCCACTTT.

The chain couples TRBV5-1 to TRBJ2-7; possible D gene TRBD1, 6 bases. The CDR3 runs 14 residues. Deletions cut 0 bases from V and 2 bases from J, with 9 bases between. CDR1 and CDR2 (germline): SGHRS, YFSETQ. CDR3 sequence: CASSLGQETYEQYF. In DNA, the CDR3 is TGCGCCAGCAGCTTGGGACAGGAGACCTACGAGCAGTACTTC.

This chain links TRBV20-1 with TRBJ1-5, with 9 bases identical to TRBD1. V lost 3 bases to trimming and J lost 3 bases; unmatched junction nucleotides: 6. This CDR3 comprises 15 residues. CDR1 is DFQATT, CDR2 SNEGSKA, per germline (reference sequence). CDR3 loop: CSASPGQGSNQPQHF. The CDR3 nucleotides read TGCAGTGCTAGTCCAGGACAGGGGTCCAATCAGCCCCAGCATTTT.

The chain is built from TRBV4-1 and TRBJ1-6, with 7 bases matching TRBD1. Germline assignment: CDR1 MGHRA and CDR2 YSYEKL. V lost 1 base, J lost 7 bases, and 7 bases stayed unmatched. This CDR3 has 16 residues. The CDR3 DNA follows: TGCGCCAGCAGCCAAGGTTACAGGGGCTCGAATTCACCCCTCCACTTT. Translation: CASSQGYRGSNSPLHF.

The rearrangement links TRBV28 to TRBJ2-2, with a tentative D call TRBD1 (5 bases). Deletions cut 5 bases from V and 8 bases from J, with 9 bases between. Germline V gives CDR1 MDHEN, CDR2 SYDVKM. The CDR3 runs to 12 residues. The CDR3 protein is CASSPRTGELFF. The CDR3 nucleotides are TGTGCCAGCAGTCCGAGGACAGGGGAGCTGTTTTTT.

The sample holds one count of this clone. The CDR3 spells CAWSFGTGITGELFF. The DNA of the CDR3 is TGTGCCTGGAGCTTCGGGACTGGAATCACCGGGGAGCTGTTTTTT. The chain has TRBV30 and TRBJ2-2; a weak D match, TRBD2 (6 bases). The CDR3 loop spans 15 amino acids. Germline CDR1 is GTSNPN and CDR2 is SVGIG (reference sequence). V lost 3 bases to trimming and J lost 4 bases, with 15 bases between them.

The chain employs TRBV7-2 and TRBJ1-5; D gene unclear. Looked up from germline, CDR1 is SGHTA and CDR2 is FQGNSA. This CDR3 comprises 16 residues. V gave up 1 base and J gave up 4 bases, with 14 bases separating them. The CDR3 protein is CASSLVGGSGNQPQHF. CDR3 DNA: TGTGCCAGCAGCTTAGTAGGCGGGTCCGGAAATCAGCCCCAGCATTTT.

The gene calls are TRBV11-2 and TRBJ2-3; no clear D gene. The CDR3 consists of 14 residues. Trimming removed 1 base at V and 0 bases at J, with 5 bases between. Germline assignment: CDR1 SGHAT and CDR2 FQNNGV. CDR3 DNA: TGTGCCAGCAGCTTAGGAGCCAGCACAGATACGCAGTATTTT. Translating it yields CASSLGASTDTQYF.

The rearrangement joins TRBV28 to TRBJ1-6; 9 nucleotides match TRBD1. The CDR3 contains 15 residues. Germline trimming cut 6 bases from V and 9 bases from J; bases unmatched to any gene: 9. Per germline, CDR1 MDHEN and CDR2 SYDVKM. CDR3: CASRARTGDFSPLHF. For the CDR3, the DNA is TGTGCCAGCAGAGCTCGGACAGGGGATTTTTCACCCCTCCACTTT. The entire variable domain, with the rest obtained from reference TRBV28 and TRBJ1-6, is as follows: DVKVTQSSRYLVKRTGEKVFLECVQDMDHENMFWYRQDPGLGLRLIYFSYDVKMKEKGDIPEGYSVSREKKERFSLILESASTNQTSMYLCASRARTGDFSPLHFGNGTRLTVT.

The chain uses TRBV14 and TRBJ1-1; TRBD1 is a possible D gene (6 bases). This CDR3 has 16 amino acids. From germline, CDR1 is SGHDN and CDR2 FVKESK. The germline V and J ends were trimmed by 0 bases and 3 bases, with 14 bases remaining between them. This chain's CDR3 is CASSQDLGARDTEAFF. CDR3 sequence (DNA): TGTGCCAGCAGCCAAGATTTGGGGGCTAGGGACACTGAAGCTTTCTTT.

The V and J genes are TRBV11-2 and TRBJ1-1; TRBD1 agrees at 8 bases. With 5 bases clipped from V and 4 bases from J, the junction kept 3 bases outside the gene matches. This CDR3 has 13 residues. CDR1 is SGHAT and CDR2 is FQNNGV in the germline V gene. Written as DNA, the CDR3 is TGTGCCAGCAGCAACACAGGGGGCACTGAAGCTTTCTTT. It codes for CASSNTGGTEAFF.

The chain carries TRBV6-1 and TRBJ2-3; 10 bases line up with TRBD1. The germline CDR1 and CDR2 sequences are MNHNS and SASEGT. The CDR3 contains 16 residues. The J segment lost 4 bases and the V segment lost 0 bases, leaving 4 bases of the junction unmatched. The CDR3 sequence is CASSEARGQGSDTQYF. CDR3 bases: TGTGCCAGCAGTGAAGCGCGGGGACAGGGGTCAGATACGCAGTATTTT.

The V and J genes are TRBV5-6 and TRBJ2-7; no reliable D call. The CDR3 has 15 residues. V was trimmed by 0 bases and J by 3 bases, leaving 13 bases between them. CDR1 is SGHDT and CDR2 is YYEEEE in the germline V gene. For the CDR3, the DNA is TGTGCCAGCAGCTTGGCCCCGGTCCCTAACTACGAGCAGTACTTC. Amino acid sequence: CASSLAPVPNYEQYF.

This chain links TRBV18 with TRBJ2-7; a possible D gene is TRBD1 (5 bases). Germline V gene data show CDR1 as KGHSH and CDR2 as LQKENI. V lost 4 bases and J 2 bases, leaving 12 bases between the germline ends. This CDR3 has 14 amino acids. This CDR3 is CASSRSTGTYEQYF. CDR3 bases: TGTGCCAGCTCACGCTCCACAGGTACCTACGAGCAGTACTTC.

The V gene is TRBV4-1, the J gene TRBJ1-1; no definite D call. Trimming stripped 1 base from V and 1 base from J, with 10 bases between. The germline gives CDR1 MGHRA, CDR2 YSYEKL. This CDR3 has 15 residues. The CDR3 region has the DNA TGCGCCAGCAGCCAAGGCTGGAGGCAGAACACTGAAGCTTTCTTT. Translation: CASSQGWRQNTEAFF.

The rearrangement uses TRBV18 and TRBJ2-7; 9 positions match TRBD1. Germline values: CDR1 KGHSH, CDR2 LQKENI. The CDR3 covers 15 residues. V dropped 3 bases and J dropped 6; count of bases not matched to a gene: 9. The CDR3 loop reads CASSPRDREVGEQYF. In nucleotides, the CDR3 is TGTGCCAGCTCACCCCGGGACAGGGAGGTCGGCGAGCAGTACTTC. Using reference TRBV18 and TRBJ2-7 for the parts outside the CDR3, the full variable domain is NAGVMQNPRHLVRRRGQEARLRCSPMKGHSHVYWYRQLPEEGLKFMVYLQKENIIDESGMPKERFSAEFPKEGPSILRIQQVVRGDSAAYFCASSPRDREVGEQYFGPGTRLTVT.